This record concerns one T cell receptor beta chain sequence. Its target is unknown. This specimen belongs to a study of T cell responses to AZD1222 COVID-19 vaccine. The data were produced by immunoSEQ multiplex PCR, yet TCRdb's version contains in-frame clones alone and is incomplete. The data hold some 130,000 clones, with 65% to 90% observed a single time. The trim removed 5 bases at V and 1 base at J, leaving 4 bases unmatched. Germline V gene lookup returns CDR1 SQVTM and CDR2 ANQGSEA. CDR3 length: 13 residues. General observations from the study: Donors were chiefly white British, with a greater number of females, and clonal diversity was perhaps underestimated. Nearly half of spike-specific TCRs reportedly go after variant regions that carry no mutations. Repertoire sampling occurred only after the peak T cell response.

Specimen: peripheral blood, collected on day 0 of AZD1222 vaccination. The receptor's source is an adult in good health. The rearrangement uses TRBV29-1 and TRBJ1-1, with 7 bases that match TRBD1. In DNA form, the CDR3 reads TGCAGCGTTCCAGGGGGGCAGAACACTGAAGCTTTCTTT. This gives the protein CSVPGGQNTEAFF. The complete variable domain, with remaining parts taken from reference TRBV29-1 and TRBJ1-1, reads SAVISQKPSRDICQRGTSLTIQCQVDSQVTMMFWYRQQPGQSLTLIATANQGSEATYESGFVIDKFPISRPNLTFSTLTVSNMSPEDSSIYLCSVPGGQNTEAFFGQGTRLTVV.